The rows below give T cell receptor beta chains drawn from one sample of a study of blood T cell repertoires in COVID-19. Measured with immunoSEQ multiplex PCR; TCRdb has only the in-frame clones, and not every one. The data show 200,000 to 250,000 clones, with roughly 84% seen just once and 9.7% held by the top ten. Sequencing used peripheral blood. Source of these receptors: a man aged 45-65 years with active or convalescent COVID-19. Both conserved end residues are part of each CDR3. The order of the fields is J gene, clone size, D gene, V gene, CDR3 DNA, CDR3 protein. The D gene is left open where the match is weak. Some rows have no size entry. The others give once, few or many, or a class for an expanded clone.

j_gene: TRBJ1-2; abundance: NA; d_gene: NA; v_gene: TRBV5-1; CDR3nt: TGCGCCAGCAGCTTGGGGGGGCCCTCCTATGGCTACACCTTC; CDR3aa: CASSLGGPSYGYTF
j_gene: TRBJ1-3; abundance: NA; d_gene: NA; v_gene: TRBV4-2; CDR3nt: TGTGCCAGCAGCCAAGCAGTAGGGGAGGCTGGCTATGGAAACACCATATATTTT; CDR3aa: CASSQAVGEAGYGNTIYF
j_gene: TRBJ2-3; abundance: NA; d_gene: NA; v_gene: TRBV6-5; CDR3nt: TGTGCCAGCAGTTATGGGGTGGGAGAAAGCACAGATACGCAGTATTTT; CDR3aa: CASSYGVGESTDTQYF
j_gene: TRBJ1-2; abundance: NA; d_gene: TRBD1; v_gene: TRBV18; CDR3nt: TGTGCCAGCTCACCGACAGGGATCCCGGCCCCTTCTCAGGGCTACACCTTC; CDR3aa: CASSPTGIPAPSQGYTF
j_gene: TRBJ2-5; abundance: NA; d_gene: NA; v_gene: TRBV4-1; CDR3nt: TGCGCCAGCAGCCAAGATCCAGGGCCCGAGACCCAGTACTTC; CDR3aa: CASSQDPGPETQYF
j_gene: TRBJ2-6; abundance: NA; d_gene: NA; v_gene: TRBV5-6; CDR3nt: TGTGCCAGCAGCTTGGGGCTCTCTGGGGCCAACGTCCTGACTTTC; CDR3aa: CASSLGLSGANVLTF
j_gene: TRBJ1-5; abundance: NA; d_gene: NA; v_gene: TRBV7-2; CDR3nt: TGTGCCAGCAGCTTACGGGGGGATCAGCCCCAGCATTTT; CDR3aa: CASSLRGDQPQHF
j_gene: TRBJ2-7; abundance: NA; d_gene: TRBD2; v_gene: TRBV5-4; CDR3nt: TGTGCCAGCAGCTCGGACTCCGGGACTAGCTACGAGCAGTACTTC; CDR3aa: CASSSDSGTSYEQYF
j_gene: TRBJ1-5; abundance: NA; d_gene: TRBD1; v_gene: TRBV18; CDR3nt: TGTGCCAGCTCACCTGATGACAGGGCGTATCAGCCCCAGCATTTT; CDR3aa: CASSPDDRAYQPQHF
j_gene: TRBJ2-7; abundance: NA; d_gene: TRBD2; v_gene: TRBV19; CDR3nt: TGTGCCAGTAGTATAGATTTAGCGGGAGCCTCCTACGAGCAGTACTTC; CDR3aa: CASSIDLAGASYEQYF
j_gene: TRBJ2-2; abundance: few; d_gene: NA; v_gene: TRBV7-9; CDR3nt: TGTGCCAGCAGCCCGCGGACAGGGAGGGCCGGGGAGCTGTTTTTT; CDR3aa: CASSPRTGRAGELFF
j_gene: TRBJ1-5; abundance: once; d_gene: TRBD1; v_gene: TRBV7-9; CDR3nt: TGTGCCAGCAGCTCGGGACAGTCCGTTAGCAATCAGCCCCAGCATTTT; CDR3aa: CASSSGQSVSNQPQHF
j_gene: TRBJ2-7; abundance: NA; d_gene: TRBD2; v_gene: TRBV19; CDR3nt: TGTGCCAGTCGGCCCACTAGCGGATCCTACGAGCAGTACTTC; CDR3aa: CASRPTSGSYEQYF
j_gene: TRBJ2-1; abundance: NA; d_gene: NA; v_gene: TRBV5-4; CDR3nt: TGTGCCAGCAGCCTCCCGATCTGGCCGAACATAAATGAGCAGTTCTTC; CDR3aa: CASSLPIWPNINEQFF
j_gene: TRBJ1-3; abundance: NA; d_gene: NA; v_gene: TRBV28; CDR3nt: TGTGCCAGCAGTTTGGGTAGGGGGACTGGAAACACCATATATTTT; CDR3aa: CASSLGRGTGNTIYF
j_gene: TRBJ2-2; abundance: NA; d_gene: NA; v_gene: TRBV4-3; CDR3nt: TGCGCCAGCAGCCATCCAGGTTTTCCCGGGGAGCTGTTTTTT; CDR3aa: CASSHPGFPGELFF
j_gene: TRBJ1-2; abundance: NA; d_gene: TRBD1; v_gene: TRBV5-4; CDR3nt: TGTGCCAGCAGCTTGGGGGACAGGGGGGACTATGGCTACACCTTC; CDR3aa: CASSLGDRGDYGYTF
j_gene: TRBJ1-1; abundance: NA; d_gene: TRBD1; v_gene: TRBV5-4; CDR3nt: TGTGCCAGCAGCACGGACAGGGGAAGTACTGAAGCTTTCTTT; CDR3aa: CASSTDRGSTEAFF
j_gene: TRBJ1-6; abundance: few; d_gene: NA; v_gene: TRBV30; CDR3nt: TGTGCCTGGAGTGACGCGGGGGCGCATTCACCCCTCCACTTT; CDR3aa: CAWSDAGAHSPLHF
j_gene: TRBJ2-7; abundance: NA; d_gene: NA; v_gene: TRBV7-9; CDR3nt: TGTGCCAGCAGCTCCGGGTGGGCAGGGAACTCCTACGAGCAGTACTTC; CDR3aa: CASSSGWAGNSYEQYF
j_gene: TRBJ1-6; abundance: few; d_gene: NA; v_gene: TRBV20-1; CDR3nt: TGCAGTGTAAGAGGGAATTCACCCCTCCACTTT; CDR3aa: CSVRGNSPLHF
j_gene: TRBJ1-1; abundance: NA; d_gene: TRBD1; v_gene: TRBV24-1; CDR3nt: TGTGCCACCAGGTCAGGGGGCGGCACTGAAGCTTTCTTT; CDR3aa: CATRSGGGTEAFF
j_gene: TRBJ2-2; abundance: NA; d_gene: TRBD2; v_gene: TRBV5-6; CDR3nt: TGTGCCAGCAGAAAGGGACTAGCGAGTTACACCGGGGAGCTGTTTTTT; CDR3aa: CASRKGLASYTGELFF
j_gene: TRBJ1-4; abundance: NA; d_gene: NA; v_gene: TRBV4-2; CDR3nt: TGTGCCAGCAGCCAAGATAGGGCAGGGGTTAATGAAAAACTGTTTTTT; CDR3aa: CASSQDRAGVNEKLFF
j_gene: TRBJ1-1; abundance: once; d_gene: TRBD1; v_gene: TRBV3-1/TRBV3-2; CDR3nt: TGTGCCAGCAGCCAGACTCCAGGGGGCACTGAAGCTTTCTTT; CDR3aa: CASSQTPGGTEAFF
j_gene: TRBJ2-3; abundance: NA; d_gene: NA; v_gene: TRBV7-2; CDR3nt: TGTGCCAGCAGCTTTGACAGGTACACAGATACGCAGTATTTT; CDR3aa: CASSFDRYTDTQYF
j_gene: TRBJ2-7; abundance: NA; d_gene: NA; v_gene: TRBV10-3; CDR3nt: TGTGCCATCCACCGGGACTTGAGCGTCGAGCAGTACTTC; CDR3aa: CAIHRDLSVEQYF
j_gene: TRBJ1-2; abundance: NA; d_gene: NA; v_gene: TRBV3-1/TRBV3-2; CDR3nt: TGTGCCAGCAGCCGGGGGTGGGAGGCCAACTATGGCTACACCTTC; CDR3aa: CASSRGWEANYGYTF
j_gene: TRBJ2-1; abundance: NA; d_gene: NA; v_gene: TRBV20-1; CDR3nt: TGCAGTGCTAGTTCCCCCCTAGCGCTCACTGTTTACAATGAGCAGTTCTTC; CDR3aa: CSASSPLALTVYNEQFF
j_gene: TRBJ1-5; abundance: few; d_gene: TRBD1; v_gene: TRBV6-2/TRBV6-3; CDR3nt: TGTGCCAGCAGCAGGACAGGGGGCAATCAGCCCCAGCATTTT; CDR3aa: CASSRTGGNQPQHF
j_gene: TRBJ1-1; abundance: NA; d_gene: TRBD1; v_gene: TRBV7-2; CDR3nt: TGTGCCAGCAGCTCATTCGGACAGGGCGGTGAAGCTTTCTTT; CDR3aa: CASSSFGQGGEAFF
j_gene: TRBJ1-6; abundance: NA; d_gene: TRBD1; v_gene: TRBV2; CDR3nt: TGTGCCAGCAGTGAAGGGCAGGGGGATTCACCCCTCCACTTT; CDR3aa: CASSEGQGDSPLHF
j_gene: TRBJ1-2; abundance: NA; d_gene: NA; v_gene: TRBV7-9; CDR3nt: TGTGCCAGCAGCTTTTCCTCGGCGGGGGGAGGCTACACCTTC; CDR3aa: CASSFSSAGGGYTF
j_gene: TRBJ2-7; abundance: NA; d_gene: NA; v_gene: TRBV28; CDR3nt: TGTGCCAGCAGTTGGACTGCTACCTACGAGCAGTACTTC; CDR3aa: CASSWTATYEQYF
j_gene: TRBJ1-5; abundance: NA; d_gene: TRBD1; v_gene: TRBV19; CDR3nt: TGTGCCAGTAGGGCAGCCTCAGGACAGGGTGGGAGCAATCAGCCCCAGCATTTT; CDR3aa: CASRAASGQGGSNQPQHF
j_gene: TRBJ2-5; abundance: NA; d_gene: TRBD1; v_gene: TRBV5-4; CDR3nt: TGTGCCAGCAGACAAGGGACAGGGGTCGTGGAGACCCAGTACTTC; CDR3aa: CASRQGTGVVETQYF
j_gene: TRBJ2-1; abundance: NA; d_gene: TRBD2; v_gene: TRBV11-2; CDR3nt: TGTGCCAGCAGCTTAATCCCAGCGGGGCGAAACAATGAGCAGTTCTTC; CDR3aa: CASSLIPAGRNNEQFF
j_gene: TRBJ2-7; abundance: NA; d_gene: NA; v_gene: TRBV3-1/TRBV3-2; CDR3nt: TGTGCCAGCAGTCACTTGAGCTCCTACGAGCAGTACTTC; CDR3aa: CASSHLSSYEQYF
j_gene: TRBJ1-5; abundance: NA; d_gene: NA; v_gene: TRBV4-1; CDR3nt: TGCGCCAGCAGCCAAGGTCTCAGGGGCCAATATCAGCCCCAGCATTTT; CDR3aa: CASSQGLRGQYQPQHF
j_gene: TRBJ2-3; abundance: NA; d_gene: NA; v_gene: TRBV7-8; CDR3nt: TGTGCCAGCAGCTTAAGTGCAACACACACAGATACGCAGTATTTT; CDR3aa: CASSLSATHTDTQYF
j_gene: TRBJ2-1; abundance: NA; d_gene: TRBD1; v_gene: TRBV3-1/TRBV3-2; CDR3nt: TGTGCCAGCAGCGAGACAGGGGGCTCCTACAATGAGCAGTTCTTC; CDR3aa: CASSETGGSYNEQFF
j_gene: TRBJ1-1; abundance: NA; d_gene: TRBD1; v_gene: TRBV7-2; CDR3nt: TGTGCCAGCAGCATCCGGACAGGGAACACTGAAGCTTTCTTT; CDR3aa: CASSIRTGNTEAFF
j_gene: TRBJ1-1; abundance: NA; d_gene: NA; v_gene: TRBV21-1; CDR3nt: TGTGCCAGCAGCATTGAGCAGGGTGATATAAGCACTGAAGCTTTCTTT; CDR3aa: CASSIEQGDISTEAFF
j_gene: TRBJ2-4; abundance: once; d_gene: TRBD2; v_gene: TRBV5-1; CDR3nt: TGCGCCAGCAGCTTGGACGTCCTGGCAGCGGGAGTAGCGGACATTCAGTACTTC; CDR3aa: CASSLDVLAAGVADIQYF
j_gene: TRBJ1-1; abundance: few; d_gene: TRBD1; v_gene: TRBV18; CDR3nt: TGTGCCAGCTCACCCCTTGCAGGGGGCACTGAAGCTTTCTTT; CDR3aa: CASSPLAGGTEAFF
j_gene: TRBJ2-5; abundance: once; d_gene: TRBD1; v_gene: TRBV5-6; CDR3nt: TGTGCCAGCTCCGACAGGGGAGGAGAGACCCAGTACTTC; CDR3aa: CASSDRGGETQYF
j_gene: TRBJ2-1; abundance: once; d_gene: TRBD1; v_gene: TRBV24-1; CDR3nt: TGTGCCACCAGTGAGCCGGGACAGGTCAATGAGCAGTTCTTC; CDR3aa: CATSEPGQVNEQFF
j_gene: TRBJ2-7; abundance: few; d_gene: TRBD2; v_gene: TRBV15; CDR3nt: TGTGCCACCAGCAGTGGGACTAGCGGCCTTCGGGAGCAGTACTTC; CDR3aa: CATSSGTSGLREQYF
j_gene: TRBJ2-1; abundance: NA; d_gene: TRBD2; v_gene: TRBV11-1; CDR3nt: TGTGCCAGCAAACTAGCGGGAGGGCCGTACAATGAGCAGTTCTTC; CDR3aa: CASKLAGGPYNEQFF
j_gene: TRBJ2-5; abundance: NA; d_gene: TRBD1; v_gene: TRBV7-2; CDR3nt: TGTGCCAGCAGCTTAGTTTCCGGGACAGGGGCCTGGATGTACTTC; CDR3aa: CASSLVSGTGAWMYF
j_gene: TRBJ1-6; abundance: NA; d_gene: TRBD1; v_gene: TRBV4-1; CDR3nt: TGCGCCAGCAGCCCAGACAGGGGGTCACCCCTCCACTTT; CDR3aa: CASSPDRGSPLHF
j_gene: TRBJ1-2; abundance: NA; d_gene: NA; v_gene: TRBV5-3; CDR3nt: TGTGCCAGAAGCTTGGCCGACAGGATGGTAGATGGCTACACCTTC; CDR3aa: CARSLADRMVDGYTF
j_gene: TRBJ1-5; abundance: NA; d_gene: NA; v_gene: TRBV6-2/TRBV6-3; CDR3nt: TGTGCCAGCAGTCAGAGCTCTCCGGGTCAGCCCCAGCATTTT; CDR3aa: CASSQSSPGQPQHF
j_gene: TRBJ2-7; abundance: NA; d_gene: NA; v_gene: TRBV20-1; CDR3nt: TGCAGTGCTAGTAGTCCGGCGGGTACCTACGAGCAGTACTTC; CDR3aa: CSASSPAGTYEQYF
j_gene: TRBJ1-4; abundance: once; d_gene: NA; v_gene: TRBV7-9; CDR3nt: TGTGCCAGCAGCTTAGCGTTTGGCAGGGAAGCTAATGAAAAACTGTTTTTT; CDR3aa: CASSLAFGREANEKLFF
j_gene: TRBJ2-3; abundance: NA; d_gene: TRBD2; v_gene: TRBV4-2; CDR3nt: TGTGCCAGCAGCCAAGGTGCCAGCGGGAGGCGCACAGATACGCAGTATTTT; CDR3aa: CASSQGASGRRTDTQYF
j_gene: TRBJ1-1; abundance: NA; d_gene: NA; v_gene: TRBV27; CDR3nt: TGTGCCAGCAGTTTAATGTCCAGTCTCACTGAAGCTTTCTTT; CDR3aa: CASSLMSSLTEAFF